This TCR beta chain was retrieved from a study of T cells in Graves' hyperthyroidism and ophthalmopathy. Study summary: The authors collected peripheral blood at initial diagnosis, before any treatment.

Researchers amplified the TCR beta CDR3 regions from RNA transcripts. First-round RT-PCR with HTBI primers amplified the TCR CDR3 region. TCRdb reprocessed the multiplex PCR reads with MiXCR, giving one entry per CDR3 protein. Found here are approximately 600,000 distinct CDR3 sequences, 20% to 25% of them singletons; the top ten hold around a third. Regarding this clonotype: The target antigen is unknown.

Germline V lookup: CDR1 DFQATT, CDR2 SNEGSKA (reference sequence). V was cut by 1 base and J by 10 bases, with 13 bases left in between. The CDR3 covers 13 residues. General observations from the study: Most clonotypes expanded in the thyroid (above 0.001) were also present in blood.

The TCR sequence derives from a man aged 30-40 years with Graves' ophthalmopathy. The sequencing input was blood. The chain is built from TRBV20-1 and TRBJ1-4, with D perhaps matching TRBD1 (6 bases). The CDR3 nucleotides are TGCAGTGCTAGAGGTGGGGGGCTGGGAAAACTGTTTTTT. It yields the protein CSARGGGLGKLFF.